Given below is one T cell receptor (beta chain) in context. Libraries were prepared by immunoSEQ multiplex PCR; TCRdb keeps only in-frame clonotypes and omits some of them. Altogether more than 250,000 clones are present, approximately 85% being singletons, with the ten largest covering roughly 2%. This sample was included in a study of blood T cell repertoires in COVID-19. Background on the study: T cells, B-cell-depleted T cells, or PBMCs provided the cDNA or gDNA that served as material.

CDR3 length: 14 residues. From germline, CDR1 is MNHEY and CDR2 SVGAGI. V lost 3 bases and J lost 6, with 12 bases in between. This chain uses TRBV6-5 with TRBJ1-5, with D uncertain. The receptor's source is a young man who had recovered from COVID-19. The sequencing sample was made of PBMCs or T cells enriched from blood (not recorded which). CDR3 DNA: TGTGCCAGCAGTTATTCGTCCGGGATTCAGCCCCAGCATTTT. Protein sequence: CASSYSSGIQPQHF.